The source of this T cell receptor beta chain is a study of metastatic and nonmetastatic thyroid tumors. Study-wide background: Thyroid patients, malignant and benign, had repertoires compared across blood and tumor or nodule tissue.

In the study's own analysis: The distant-metastasis classifier for papillary thyroid cancer was built from CDR3 differences across clinicopathological groups. With MiXCR, TCRdb reprocessed the PCR reads. It is TCRdb's table, rather than the study itself, that gives the V and J calls and clone size. The table shows under 8,500 clones, with around 30% occurring only once. Regarding this clone: What it recognizes is unknown.

This CDR3 is 16 amino acids long. The germline V gene encodes CDR1 SGHRS and CDR2 YFSETQ. The V and J ends lost 0 bases and 0 bases respectively, with 11 bases between them. Thyroid surgery was preceded by no treatment in any patient. Study conclusions and caveats: Significantly higher TCR beta diversity was reportedly seen in malignant thyroid tumors than benign nodules, in blood and tumor.

The source material was tumor tissue. This clonotype originated in a female donor with papillary thyroid cancer or a benign thyroid nodule (not recorded which). Some clones in this sample may be carry-over from other donors' samples. The V call is TRBV5-1, the J call TRBJ2-3; D call uncertain. CDR3 protein: CASSLAGIGSTDTQYF. For the CDR3, the DNA is TGCGCCAGCAGCTTGGCCGGCATAGGAAGCACAGATACGCAGTATTTT.